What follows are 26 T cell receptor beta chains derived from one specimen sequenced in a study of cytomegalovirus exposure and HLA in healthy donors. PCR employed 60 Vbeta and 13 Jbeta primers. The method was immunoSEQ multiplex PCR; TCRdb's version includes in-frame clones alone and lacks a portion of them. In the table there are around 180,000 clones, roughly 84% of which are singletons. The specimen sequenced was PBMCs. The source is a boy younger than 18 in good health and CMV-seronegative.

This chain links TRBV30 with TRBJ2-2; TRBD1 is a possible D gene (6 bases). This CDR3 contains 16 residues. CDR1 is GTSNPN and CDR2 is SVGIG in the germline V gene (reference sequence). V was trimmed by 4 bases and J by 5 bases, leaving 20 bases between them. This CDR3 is CAWIARGTSSTGELFF. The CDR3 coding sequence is TGTGCCTGGATTGCTAGAGGGACATCCAGTACCGGGGAGCTGTTTTTT.

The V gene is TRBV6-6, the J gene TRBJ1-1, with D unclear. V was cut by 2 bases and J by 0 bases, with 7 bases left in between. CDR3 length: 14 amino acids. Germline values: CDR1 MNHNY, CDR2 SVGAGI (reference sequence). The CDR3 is CASSYMTLNTEAFF. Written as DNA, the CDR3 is TGTGCCAGCAGTTACATGACATTGAACACTGAAGCTTTCTTT.

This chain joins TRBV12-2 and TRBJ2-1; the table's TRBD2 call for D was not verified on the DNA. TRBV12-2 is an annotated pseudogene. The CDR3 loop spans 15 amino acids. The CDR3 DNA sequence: TGTGCTCCCTGGATGGGGGGGGCCTTAGGCAATGAGCAGTTCTTC. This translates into CAPWMGGALGNEQFF.

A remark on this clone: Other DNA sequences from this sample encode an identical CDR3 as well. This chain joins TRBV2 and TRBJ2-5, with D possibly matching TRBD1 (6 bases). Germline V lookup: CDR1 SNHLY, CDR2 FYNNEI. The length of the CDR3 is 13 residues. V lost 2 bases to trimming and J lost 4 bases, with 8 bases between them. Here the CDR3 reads CASSELRGETQYF. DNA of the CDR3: TGTGCCAGCAGTGAACTCAGGGGAGAGACCCAGTACTTC.

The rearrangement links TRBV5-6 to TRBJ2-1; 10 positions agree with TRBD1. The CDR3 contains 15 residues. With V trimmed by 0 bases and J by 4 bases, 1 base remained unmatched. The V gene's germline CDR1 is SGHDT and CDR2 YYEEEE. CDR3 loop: CASSLGQGAYNEQFF. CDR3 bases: TGTGCCAGCAGCTTGGGACAGGGGGCATACAATGAGCAGTTCTTC. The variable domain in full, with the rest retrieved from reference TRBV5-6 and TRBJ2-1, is DAGVTQSPTHLIKTRGQQVTLRCSPKSGHDTVSWYQQALGQGPQFIFQYYEEEERQRGNFPDRFSGHQFPNYSSELNVNALLLGDSALYLCASSLGQGAYNEQFFGPGTRLTVL.

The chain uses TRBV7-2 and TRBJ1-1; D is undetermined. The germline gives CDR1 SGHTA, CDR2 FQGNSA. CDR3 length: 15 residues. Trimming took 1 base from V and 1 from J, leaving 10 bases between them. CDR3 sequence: CASSLDRWRNTEAFF. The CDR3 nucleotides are TGTGCCAGCAGCTTAGACCGGTGGAGGAACACTGAAGCTTTCTTT.

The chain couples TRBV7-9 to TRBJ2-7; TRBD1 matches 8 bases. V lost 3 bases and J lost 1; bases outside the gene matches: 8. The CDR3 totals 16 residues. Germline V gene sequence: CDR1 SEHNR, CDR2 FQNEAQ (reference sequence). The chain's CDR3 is CASSFTRQGRSYEQYF. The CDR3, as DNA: TGTGCCAGCAGCTTTACACGACAGGGGCGATCCTACGAGCAGTACTTC.

DNA for the CDR3: TGTGCCAGCACCCCTACCCCGACTAGCGCGAAAGAGACCCAGTACTTC. This encodes CASTPTPTSAKETQYF. The V and J genes are TRBV14 and TRBJ2-5; 8 bases are shared with TRBD2. The CDR3 is 16 amino acids. The V gene's germline CDR1 is SGHDN and CDR2 FVKESK. The junction had 13 bases not matched to a gene; V was cut back by 7 bases and J by 3 bases.

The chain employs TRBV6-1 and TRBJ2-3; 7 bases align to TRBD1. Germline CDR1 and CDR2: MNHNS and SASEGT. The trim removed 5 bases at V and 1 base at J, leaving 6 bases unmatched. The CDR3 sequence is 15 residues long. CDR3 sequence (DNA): TGTGCCAGCAGTTCCGACAGGGCGGGCACAGATACGCAGTATTTT. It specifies CASSSDRAGTDTQYF.

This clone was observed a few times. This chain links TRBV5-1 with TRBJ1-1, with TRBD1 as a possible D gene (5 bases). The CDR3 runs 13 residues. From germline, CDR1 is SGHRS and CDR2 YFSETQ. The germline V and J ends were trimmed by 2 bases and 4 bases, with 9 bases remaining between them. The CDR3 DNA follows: TGCGCCAGCAGCTTCGGGGGGGGCACTGAAGCTTTCTTT. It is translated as CASSFGGGTEAFF.

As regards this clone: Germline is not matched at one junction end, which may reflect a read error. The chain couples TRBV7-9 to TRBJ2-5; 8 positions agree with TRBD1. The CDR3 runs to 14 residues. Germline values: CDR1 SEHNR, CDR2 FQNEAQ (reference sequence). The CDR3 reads CSSRGDRGQETQYF. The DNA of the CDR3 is TGTTCCAGCAGGGGAGACAGGGGCCAAGAGACCCAGTACTTC. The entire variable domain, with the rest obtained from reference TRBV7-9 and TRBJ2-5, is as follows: DTGVSQNPRHKITKRGQNVTFRCDPISEHNRLYWYRQTLGQGPEFLTYFQNEAQLEKSRLLSDRFSAERPKGSFSTLEIQRTEQGDSAMYLCSSRGDRGQETQYFGPGTRLLVL.

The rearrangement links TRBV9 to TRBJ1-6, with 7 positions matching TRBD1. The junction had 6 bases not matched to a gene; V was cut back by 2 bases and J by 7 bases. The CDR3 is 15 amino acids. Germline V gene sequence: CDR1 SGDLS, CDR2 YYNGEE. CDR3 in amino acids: CASSVQQGTNSPLHF. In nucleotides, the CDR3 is TGTGCCAGCAGCGTCCAACAGGGGACGAATTCACCCCTCCACTTT.

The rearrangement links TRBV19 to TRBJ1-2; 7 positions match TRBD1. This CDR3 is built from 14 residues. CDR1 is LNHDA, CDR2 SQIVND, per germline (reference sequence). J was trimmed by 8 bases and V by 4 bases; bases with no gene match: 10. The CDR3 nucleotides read TGTGCCAGTAGTAAAGGGGGCCAATTTCGGGGCTACACCTTC. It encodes CASSKGGQFRGYTF.

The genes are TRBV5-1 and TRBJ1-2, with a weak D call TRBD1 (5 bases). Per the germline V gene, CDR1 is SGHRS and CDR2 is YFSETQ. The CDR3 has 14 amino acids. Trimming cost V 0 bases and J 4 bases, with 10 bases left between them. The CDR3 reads CASSLDAGTYGYTF. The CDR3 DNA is TGCGCCAGCAGCTTGGATGCGGGGACCTATGGCTACACCTTC.

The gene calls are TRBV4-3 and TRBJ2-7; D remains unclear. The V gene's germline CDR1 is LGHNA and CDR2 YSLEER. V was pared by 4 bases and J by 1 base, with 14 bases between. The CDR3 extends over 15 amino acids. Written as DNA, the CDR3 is TGCGCCAGCAGCCTTCTTCACTCTCTATCCTACGAGCAGTACTTC. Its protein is CASSLLHSLSYEQYF.

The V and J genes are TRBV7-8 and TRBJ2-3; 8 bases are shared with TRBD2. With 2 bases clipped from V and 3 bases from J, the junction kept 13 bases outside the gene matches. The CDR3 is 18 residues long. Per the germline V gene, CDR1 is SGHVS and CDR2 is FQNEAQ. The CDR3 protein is CASSLFRAMVAGTDTQYF. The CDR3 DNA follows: TGTGCCAGCAGCTTATTCAGGGCCATGGTAGCGGGAACAGATACGCAGTATTTT.

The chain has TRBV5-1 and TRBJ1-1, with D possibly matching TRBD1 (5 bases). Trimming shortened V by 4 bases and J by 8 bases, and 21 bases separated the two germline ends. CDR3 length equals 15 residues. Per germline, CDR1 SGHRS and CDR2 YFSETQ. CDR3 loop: CASSHRDSQAAEAFF. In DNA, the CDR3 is TGCGCCAGCAGCCATCGAGACAGCCAGGCAGCCGAAGCTTTCTTT.

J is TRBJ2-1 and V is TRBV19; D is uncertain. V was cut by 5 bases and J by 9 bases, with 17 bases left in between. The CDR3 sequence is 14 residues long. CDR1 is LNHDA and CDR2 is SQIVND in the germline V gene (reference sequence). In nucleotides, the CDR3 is TGTGCCAGTAGTGTCCAAGGTCAGGTAGGTGAGCAGTTCTTC. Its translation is CASSVQGQVGEQFF.

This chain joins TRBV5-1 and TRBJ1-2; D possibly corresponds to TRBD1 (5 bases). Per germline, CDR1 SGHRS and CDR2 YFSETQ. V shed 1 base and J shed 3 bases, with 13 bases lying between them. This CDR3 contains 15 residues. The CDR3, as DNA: TGCGCCAGCAGCTTGAATCGACAGCCCGACTATGGCTACACCTTC. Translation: CASSLNRQPDYGYTF.

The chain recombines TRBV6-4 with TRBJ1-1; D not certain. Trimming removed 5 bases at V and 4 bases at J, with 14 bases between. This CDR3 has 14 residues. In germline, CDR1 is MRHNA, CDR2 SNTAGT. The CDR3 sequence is CASSQDWAGTEAFF. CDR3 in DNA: TGTGCCAGCAGTCAGGATTGGGCCGGCACTGAAGCTTTCTTT.

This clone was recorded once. For the CDR3, the DNA is TGTGCCAGCAGTCCATCCGGACAGCAAGAAAAACTGTTTTTT. Encoded protein: CASSPSGQQEKLFF. The chain links TRBV28 to TRBJ1-4; D perhaps matches TRBD1 (6 bases). CDR3 length: 14 amino acids. V was cut by 5 bases and J by 8 bases, with 15 bases left in between. CDR1 MDHEN and CDR2 SYDVKM come from the germline V gene.

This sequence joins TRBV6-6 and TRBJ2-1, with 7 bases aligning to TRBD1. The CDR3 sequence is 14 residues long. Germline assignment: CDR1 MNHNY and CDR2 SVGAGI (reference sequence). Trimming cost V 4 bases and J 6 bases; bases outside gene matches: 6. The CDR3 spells CASSSGPGGNEQFF. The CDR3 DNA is TGTGCCAGCAGTTCCGGGCCAGGGGGCAATGAGCAGTTCTTC.

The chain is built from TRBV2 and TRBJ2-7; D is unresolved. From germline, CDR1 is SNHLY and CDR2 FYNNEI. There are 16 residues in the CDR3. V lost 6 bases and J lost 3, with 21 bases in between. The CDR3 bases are TGTGCCAGCAGCGATAGGCCCGGCGACATACACTACGAGCAGTACTTC. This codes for CASSDRPGDIHYEQYF.

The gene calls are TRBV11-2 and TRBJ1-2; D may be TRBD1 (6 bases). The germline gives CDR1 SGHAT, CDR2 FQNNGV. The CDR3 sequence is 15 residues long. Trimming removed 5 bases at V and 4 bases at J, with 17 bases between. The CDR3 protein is CASSHGTQVVYGYTF. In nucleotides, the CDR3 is TGTGCCAGCAGCCACGGGACACAGGTGGTCTATGGCTACACCTTC.

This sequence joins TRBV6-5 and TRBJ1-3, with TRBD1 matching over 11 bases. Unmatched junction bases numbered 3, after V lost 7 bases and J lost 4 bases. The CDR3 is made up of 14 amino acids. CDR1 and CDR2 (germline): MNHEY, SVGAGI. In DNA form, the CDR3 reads TGTGCCAGCATTAGGGACAGGGGGGGAAACACCATATATTTT. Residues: CASIRDRGGNTIYF.

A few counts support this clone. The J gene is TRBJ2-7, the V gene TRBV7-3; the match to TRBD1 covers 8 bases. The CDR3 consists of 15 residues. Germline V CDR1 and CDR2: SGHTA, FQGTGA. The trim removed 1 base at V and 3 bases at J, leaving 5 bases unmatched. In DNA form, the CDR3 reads TGTGCCAGCAGCTTAATCGGGACAGGAGTCTACGAGCAGTACTTC. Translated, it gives CASSLIGTGVYEQYF.